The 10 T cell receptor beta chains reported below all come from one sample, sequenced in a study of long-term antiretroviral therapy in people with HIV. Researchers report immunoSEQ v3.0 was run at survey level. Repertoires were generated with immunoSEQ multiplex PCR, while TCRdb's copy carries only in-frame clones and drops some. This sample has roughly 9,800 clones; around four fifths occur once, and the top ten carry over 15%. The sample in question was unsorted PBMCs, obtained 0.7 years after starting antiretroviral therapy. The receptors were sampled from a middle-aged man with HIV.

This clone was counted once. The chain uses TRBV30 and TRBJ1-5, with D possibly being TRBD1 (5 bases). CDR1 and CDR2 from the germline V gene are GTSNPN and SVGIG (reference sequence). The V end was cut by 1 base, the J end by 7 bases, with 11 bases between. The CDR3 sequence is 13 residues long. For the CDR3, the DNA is TGTGCCTGGAGTGAGGGGATGGGACAGCCCCAGCATTTT. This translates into CAWSEGMGQPQHF.

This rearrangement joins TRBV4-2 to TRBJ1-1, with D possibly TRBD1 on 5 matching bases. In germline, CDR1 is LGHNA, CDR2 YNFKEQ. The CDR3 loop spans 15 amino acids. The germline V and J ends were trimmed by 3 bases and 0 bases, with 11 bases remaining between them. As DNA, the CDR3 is TGTGCCAGCAGCCACGGGACGGGAATGAACACTGAAGCTTTCTTT. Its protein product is CASSHGTGMNTEAFF.

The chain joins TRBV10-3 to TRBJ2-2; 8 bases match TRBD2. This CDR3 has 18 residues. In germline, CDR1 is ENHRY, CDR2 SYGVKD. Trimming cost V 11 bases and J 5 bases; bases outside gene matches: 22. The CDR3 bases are TGTGCCGTCGGGACACTTATTACTAGCGGAGCCATGACCGGGGAGCTGTTTTTT. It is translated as CAVGTLITSGAMTGELFF.

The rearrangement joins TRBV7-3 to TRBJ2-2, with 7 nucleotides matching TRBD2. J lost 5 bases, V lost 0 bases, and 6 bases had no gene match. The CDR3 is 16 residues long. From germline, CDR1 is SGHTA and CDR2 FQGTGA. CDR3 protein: CASSLTQQGGTGELFF. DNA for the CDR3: TGTGCCAGCAGCTTAACCCAGCAGGGAGGGACCGGGGAGCTGTTTTTT.

The chain's CDR3 is CASSQDEGIQPQHF. Here the CDR3 DNA reads TGCGCCAGCAGCCAAGATGAGGGTATTCAGCCCCAGCATTTT. This chain uses TRBV4-1 with TRBJ1-5, with unresolved D. The V end lost 0 bases, the J end lost 6 bases, and 9 bases lay between the germline ends. Germline CDR1 and CDR2: MGHRA and YSYEKL. This CDR3 has 14 amino acids.

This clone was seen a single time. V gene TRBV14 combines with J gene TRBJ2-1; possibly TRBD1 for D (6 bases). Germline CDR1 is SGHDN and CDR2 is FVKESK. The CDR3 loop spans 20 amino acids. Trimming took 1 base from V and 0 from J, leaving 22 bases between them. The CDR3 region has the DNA TGTGCCAGCAGCCAAGTTAGTGTTTCTCGACAGGCCCTCTCCTACAATGAGCAGTTCTTC. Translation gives CASSQVSVSRQALSYNEQFF.

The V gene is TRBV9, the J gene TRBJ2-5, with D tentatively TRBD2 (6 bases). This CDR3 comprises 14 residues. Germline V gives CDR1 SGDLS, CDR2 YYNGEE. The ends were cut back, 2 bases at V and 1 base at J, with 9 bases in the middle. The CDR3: CASSVGGIQETQYF. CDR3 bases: TGTGCCAGCAGCGTTGGCGGGATCCAAGAGACCCAGTACTTC.

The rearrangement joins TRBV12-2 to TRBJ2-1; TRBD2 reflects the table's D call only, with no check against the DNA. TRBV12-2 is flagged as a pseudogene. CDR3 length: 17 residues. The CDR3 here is CASRYPGNLSSYNEQFF. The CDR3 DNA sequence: TGTGCAAGTCGCTACCCCGGGAACCTAAGCTCCTACAATGAGCAGTTCTTC.

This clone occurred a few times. CDR3 in amino acids: CASSEHSGSNTGELFF. CDR3 DNA: TGTGCCAGCAGTGAACATAGCGGGTCGAACACCGGGGAGCTGTTTTTT. The V and J genes are TRBV2 and TRBJ2-2; 7 positions match TRBD2. CDR1 is SNHLY, CDR2 FYNNEI, per germline. J gave up 0 bases and V 2 bases, and 3 bases lay outside the gene matches. The CDR3 extends over 16 amino acids.

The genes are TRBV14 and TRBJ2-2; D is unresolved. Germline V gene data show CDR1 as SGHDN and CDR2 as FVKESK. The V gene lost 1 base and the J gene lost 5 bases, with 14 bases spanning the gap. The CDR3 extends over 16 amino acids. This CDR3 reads CASSQVRVGWTGELFF. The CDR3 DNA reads TGTGCCAGCAGCCAAGTTCGGGTAGGGTGGACCGGGGAGCTGTTTTTT. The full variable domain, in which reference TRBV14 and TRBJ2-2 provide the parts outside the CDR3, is EAGVTQFPSHSVIEKGQTVTLRCDPISGHDNLYWYRRVMGKEIKFLLHFVKESKQDESGMPNNRFLAERTGGTYSTLKVQPAELEDSGVYFCASSQVRVGWTGELFFGEGSRLTVL.